These 32 T cell receptor beta chains originate from one sample sequenced in a study of cytomegalovirus exposure and HLA in healthy donors (dated by TCRdb to 2016 to 2017). The method behind the library was the immunoSEQ multiplex PCR assay. For the multiplex PCR, a mixture combining 60 forward primers for TCR Vbeta segments and 13 reverse primers for TCR Jbeta segments was used. Drawn from immuneACCESS, this table holds only the in-frame rearrangements with V and J called that TCRdb kept. Clones are partly lost; checked studies trace under half to an unresolved V gene and leave the rest unexplained. In all, the sample holds more than 150,000 clones, and approximately 85% of those were seen once. The ten most abundant clones make up more than 1.5% of the sample. The sequenced sample consisted of PBMCs. The receptors were sampled from a girl under 18 in good health and CMV-seropositive.

The CDR3 is CSGRTGGDEQYF. DNA for the CDR3: TGCAGCGGACGGACAGGGGGAGACGAGCAGTACTTC. V usage is TRBV29-1 and J usage is TRBJ2-7; 10 bases fit TRBD1. Germline V gene lookup returns CDR1 SQVTM and CDR2 ANQGSEA. Losses at the gene ends were 7 bases for V and 5 bases for J; bases not matched to a gene: 5. This CDR3 spans 12 amino acids.

This clone showed up just once. V gene TRBV6-6 combines with J gene TRBJ1-1; D unresolved. The CDR3 extends over 16 amino acids. Trimming took off 4 bases at V and 3 bases at J, with 18 bases between the two ends. CDR1 and CDR2 from the germline V gene are MNHNY and SVGAGI (reference sequence). CDR3 region: CASSFPRPMGDTEAFF. The CDR3 DNA reads as TGTGCCAGCAGTTTCCCGAGACCAATGGGAGACACTGAAGCTTTCTTT.

A single count supports this clone. This chain links TRBV9 with TRBJ1-2, with D possibly being TRBD1 (5 bases). Germline lookup yields CDR1 SGDLS and CDR2 YYNGEE. Trimming took 0 bases from V and 7 from J, leaving 7 bases between them. The CDR3 totals 12 residues. The CDR3 region is CASSVAGGGYTF. As DNA, the CDR3 is TGTGCCAGCAGCGTAGCCGGGGGTGGCTACACCTTC.

The chain couples TRBV5-4 to TRBJ2-1, with 13 nucleotides matching TRBD2. The V gene's germline CDR1 is SGHNT and CDR2 YYREEE (reference sequence). This CDR3 has 14 amino acids. V lost 2 bases to trimming and J lost 7 bases; unmatched junction nucleotides: 0. The CDR3 reads CASSLLAGGNEQFF. In DNA form, the CDR3 reads TGTGCCAGCAGCTTACTAGCGGGGGGGAATGAGCAGTTCTTC.

The chain uses TRBV6-5 and TRBJ1-3, with D tentatively TRBD1 (6 bases). Per the germline V gene, CDR1 is MNHEY and CDR2 is SVGAGI. V was shortened by 7 bases and J by 4 bases, with 14 bases between the two germline ends. This CDR3 is 14 amino acids long. The CDR3 DNA reads TGTGCCAGCACCCCCGGGGGGACAGGAAACACCATATATTTT. Amino acids: CASTPGGTGNTIYF.

This sequence joins TRBV29-1 and TRBJ2-7; 10 bases are a match to TRBD1. V dropped 6 bases and J dropped 4; count of bases not matched to a gene: 6. This CDR3 contains 13 residues. Germline V gene data show CDR1 as SQVTM and CDR2 as ANQGSEA. CDR3 residues: CSVTDRGLYEQYF. DNA for the CDR3: TGCAGCGTAACCGACAGGGGGCTTTACGAGCAGTACTTC.

The chain is built from TRBV7-2 and TRBJ2-1; 9 positions match TRBD2. The junction had 4 bases not matched to a gene; V was cut back by 1 base and J by 3 bases. Germline CDR1 SGHTA, CDR2 FQGNSA. This CDR3 spans 16 amino acids. The CDR3 reads CASSLVGRGGYNEQFF. CDR3 nucleotides: TGTGCCAGCAGCTTAGTTGGGCGGGGGGGCTACAATGAGCAGTTCTTC.

This clone was detected only a few times. The chain couples TRBV6-1 to TRBJ1-6; the match to TRBD1 covers 8 bases. V lost 4 bases, J lost 9 bases, and 8 bases stayed unmatched. The CDR3 is 15 residues long. CDR1 and CDR2 (germline): MNHNS, SASEGT. In DNA form, the CDR3 reads TGTGCCAGCAGTGCTCGGACAGGGTCAAGTTCACCCCTCCACTTT. As protein: CASSARTGSSSPLHF.

The chain joins TRBV7-2 to TRBJ1-5; D gene uncertain. The CDR3 runs to 13 residues. The V gene lost 4 bases and the J gene lost 7 bases, with 11 bases spanning the gap. Germline V lookup: CDR1 SGHTA, CDR2 FQGNSA. This CDR3 is CASSSADIQPQHF. CDR3 nucleotide sequence: TGTGCCAGCAGCTCGGCAGACATCCAGCCCCAGCATTTT.

For this clone: Sequence at one end of the junction differs from germline and may be a read error. The chain is built from TRBV10-3 and TRBJ1-1; D uncertain. This CDR3 comprises 17 residues. Germline lookup yields CDR1 ENHRY and CDR2 SYGVKD. The CDR3 region has the DNA TGTGCCATCAGCACCCCGACCGGCGGTGTGAACACTGAAGCTCCTATCTTT. Its protein product is CAISTPTGGVNTEAPIF.

J is TRBJ1-2 and V is TRBV19; 7 nucleotides match TRBD1. The CDR3 length is 15 residues. Germline trimming cut 7 bases from V and 7 bases from J; bases unmatched to any gene: 15. The V gene's germline CDR1 is LNHDA and CDR2 SQIVND (reference sequence). The CDR3 region has the DNA TGTGCCAGTATCCCCCGGGGACAGTATTTCGCTGGCTACACCTTC. Protein sequence: CASIPRGQYFAGYTF.

The chain couples TRBV5-1 to TRBJ2-3; the match to TRBD2 covers 9 bases. CDR1 is SGHRS and CDR2 is YFSETQ in the germline V gene. This CDR3 contains 16 residues. With V trimmed by 4 bases and J by 2 bases, 8 bases remained unmatched. The CDR3 DNA is TGCGCCAGCAGCACGTCCGGACTAGCGAACACAGATACGCAGTATTTT. Protein product: CASSTSGLANTDTQYF.

The chain combines TRBV7-2 with TRBJ2-3; D possibly corresponds to TRBD1 (6 bases). Germline V gene sequence: CDR1 SGHTA, CDR2 FQGNSA. There are 16 residues in the CDR3. Deletions cut 1 base from V and 0 bases from J, with 11 bases between. CDR3 nucleotides: TGTGCCAGCAGCTTAGTTGGGGGCAGGAGCACAGATACGCAGTATTTT. It translates to CASSLVGGRSTDTQYF.

This clone was observed a few times. This chain links TRBV7-2 with TRBJ2-3; 9 positions match TRBD2. Germline CDR1 is SGHTA and CDR2 is FQGNSA. V lost 5 bases to trimming and J lost 6 bases; unmatched junction nucleotides: 18. The CDR3 has 18 residues. The CDR3 loop is CASSPVRVAGARMDTQYF. Here the CDR3 DNA reads TGTGCCAGCAGCCCCGTTAGGGTAGCGGGGGCCCGGATGGATACGCAGTATTTT.

The V and J genes are TRBV6-5 and TRBJ1-5; D gene uncertain. Germline lookup yields CDR1 MNHEY and CDR2 SVGAGI. V dropped 2 bases and J dropped 9 bases, with 17 bases sitting between them. This CDR3 spans 15 amino acids. CDR3 nucleotides: TGTGCCAGCAGTTACGGTCGGCAGGCCGGGGTGCCCCAGCATTTT. Protein: CASSYGRQAGVPQHF.

The chain joins TRBV7-2 to TRBJ2-1; possible D gene TRBD1, 6 bases. Germline values: CDR1 SGHTA, CDR2 FQGNSA. The CDR3 is made up of 15 amino acids. Trimming took 1 base from V and 1 from J, leaving 8 bases between them. In DNA, the CDR3 is TGTGCCAGCAGCTTAGGGCAGGGGTCCTACAATGAGCAGTTCTTC. It yields the protein CASSLGQGSYNEQFF. The full variable domain, its missing parts supplied by reference TRBV7-2 and TRBJ2-1, is GAGVSQSPSNKVTEKGKDVELRCDPISGHTALYWYRQSLGQGLEFLIYFQGNSAPDKSGLPSDRFSAERTGGSVSTLTIQRTQQEDSAVYLCASSLGQGSYNEQFFGPGTRLTVL.

For this clone: Other DNA sequences from this sample encode an identical CDR3 as well. The rearrangement joins TRBV10-3 to TRBJ2-7, with 7 bases that match TRBD1. V lost 6 bases, J lost 0 bases, and 2 bases stayed unmatched. Germline lookup yields CDR1 ENHRY and CDR2 SYGVKD. The CDR3 has 13 amino acids. CDR3 amino acids: CAIRRDSSYEQYF. CDR3 nucleotide sequence: TGTGCCATCAGACGGGACAGCTCCTACGAGCAGTACTTC.

The chain links TRBV5-1 to TRBJ2-2; D may be TRBD1 (5 bases). Germline CDR1 SGHRS, CDR2 YFSETQ. CDR3 length equals 14 residues. V was shortened by 0 bases and J by 5 bases, with 8 bases between the two germline ends. The CDR3: CASSLDRLTGELFF. The CDR3 DNA follows: TGCGCCAGCAGCTTGGACAGGCTGACCGGGGAGCTGTTTTTT.

V and J are TRBV4-3 and TRBJ2-5; D is perhaps TRBD2 (7 bases). Trimming pared 0 bases from V and 8 bases from J, leaving 16 bases between. The CDR3 runs 15 residues. Per germline, CDR1 LGHNA and CDR2 YSLEER. This CDR3 reads CASSQDWGGLETQYF. CDR3 in DNA: TGCGCCAGCAGCCAAGATTGGGGGGGCCTGGAAACCCAGTACTTC.

The chain uses TRBV12-5 and TRBJ2-3; TRBD2 might be the D (5 bases). Trimming left V 1 base short and J 0 bases short, with 8 bases between. Germline V gene data show CDR1 as LGHNT and CDR2 as FRNRAP. The CDR3 is made up of 15 amino acids. The CDR3 DNA follows: TGTGCTAGTGGTTTGGCTAGCACGAGCACAGATACGCAGTATTTT. It is translated as CASGLASTSTDTQYF.

This rearrangement joins TRBV5-1 to TRBJ1-1; TRBD1 matches 11 bases. The trim removed 3 bases at V and 11 bases at J, leaving 9 bases unmatched. From germline, CDR1 is SGHRS and CDR2 YFSETQ. The CDR3 runs to 14 residues. The CDR3 loop is CASSSGQGDPKAFF. CDR3 nucleotides: TGCGCCAGCAGCTCGGGACAGGGGGATCCAAAGGCTTTCTTT.

This chain uses TRBV21-1 with TRBJ2-3; the table calls TRBD2, which could not be checked here. TRBV21-1 is shown as a pseudogene. The CDR3 spans 12 residues. CDR3 in amino acids: CASSKGGRRGYF. As DNA, the CDR3 is TGTGCCAGCAGCAAGGGAGGTCGACGGGGGTATTTT.

In this sample, this clone turned up a few times. The V and J genes are TRBV30 and TRBJ2-3, with a possible D match to TRBD2 (5 bases). The CDR3 extends over 14 amino acids. The germline V and J ends were trimmed by 2 bases and 1 base, with 10 bases remaining between them. The germline CDR1 and CDR2 sequences are GTSNPN and SVGIG (reference sequence). CDR3 in amino acids: CAWSPGDGTDTQYF. CDR3 DNA sequence: TGTGCCTGGAGTCCCGGGGATGGCACAGATACGCAGTATTTT.

This clone was recorded only once. V and J are TRBV25-1 and TRBJ2-1; 9 positions match TRBD1. Germline V lookup: CDR1 MGHDK, CDR2 SYGVNS. The CDR3 extends over 14 amino acids. The junction had 5 bases not matched to a gene; V was cut back by 5 bases and J by 6 bases. This chain's CDR3 is CASSRTGVLNEQFF. The CDR3 nucleotides read TGTGCCAGCAGTAGGACAGGGGTGCTCAATGAGCAGTTCTTC.

The chain carries TRBV15 and TRBJ1-1; D may be TRBD1 (5 bases). The CDR3 sequence is 12 residues long. Between the trimmed V and J ends, which lost 5 bases and 10 bases, there was a span of 14 bases. From germline, CDR1 is LNHNV and CDR2 YYDKDF (reference sequence). This CDR3 is CATSRGDQAAFF. The CDR3 region has the DNA TGTGCCACCAGCCGGGGGGACCAGGCAGCTTTCTTT.

The chain uses TRBV10-1 and TRBJ2-7; maybe TRBD2 (6 bases). Germline CDR1 and CDR2: WNHNN and SYGVQD (reference sequence). The CDR3 is 14 amino acids. Trimming took 3 bases from V and 2 from J, leaving 11 bases between them. The CDR3 is CASSDQRVTYEQYF. The CDR3 DNA sequence: TGCGCCAGCAGTGACCAGCGGGTCACCTACGAGCAGTACTTC.

The chain recombines TRBV18 with TRBJ1-2, with 8 nucleotides matching TRBD1. The CDR3 has 15 amino acids. The ends lost 3 bases at V and 0 bases at J; junction bases unmatched: 3. Germline lookup yields CDR1 KGHSH and CDR2 LQKENI. The CDR3 sequence is CASSPGTGPNYGYTF. DNA for the CDR3: TGTGCCAGCTCACCCGGGACAGGACCTAACTATGGCTACACCTTC. Combining the CDR3 with reference TRBV18 and TRBJ1-2 gives the whole variable domain NAGVMQNPRHLVRRRGQEARLRCSPMKGHSHVYWYRQLPEEGLKFMVYLQKENIIDESGMPKERFSAEFPKEGPSILRIQQVVRGDSAAYFCASSPGTGPNYGYTFGSGTRLTVV.

This clone came up once. This rearrangement joins TRBV5-4 to TRBJ1-4; TRBD1 aligns across 7 bases. CDR1 is SGHNT and CDR2 is YYREEE in the germline V gene (reference sequence). The V segment lost 4 bases and the J segment 7 bases; nucleotides outside the gene matches: 7. CDR3 length: 14 amino acids. The CDR3 sequence: CASSPDRESEKLFF. The DNA for the CDR3 is TGTGCCAGCAGCCCAGACAGGGAGTCTGAAAAACTGTTTTTT.

The chain joins TRBV25-1 to TRBJ1-5; D possibly corresponds to TRBD1 (6 bases). Per the germline V gene, CDR1 is MGHDK and CDR2 is SYGVNS. The germline V and J ends were trimmed by 5 bases and 4 bases, with 12 bases remaining between them. This CDR3 contains 14 residues. For the CDR3, the DNA is TGTGCCAGCAGTATAACAGGGCAAAATCAGCCCCAGCATTTT. Protein: CASSITGQNQPQHF.

The chain is built from TRBV4-3 and TRBJ2-1; D is possibly TRBD2 (7 bases). V lost 1 base, J lost 4 bases, and 14 bases lay in between. The CDR3 is made up of 16 amino acids. Germline V gives CDR1 LGHNA, CDR2 YSLEER. The CDR3 sequence: CASSQGGGAVYNEQFF. In DNA, the CDR3 is TGCGCCAGCAGCCAAGGAGGGGGGGCGGTGTACAATGAGCAGTTCTTC.

For the CDR3, the DNA is TGTGCCAGCAGTGGTCTCGGTCCAACTAATGAAAAACTGTTTTTT. Translating it yields CASSGLGPTNEKLFF. The V gene is TRBV25-1, the J gene TRBJ1-4; D is uncertain. The CDR3 has 15 residues. V was shortened by 4 bases and J by 0 bases, with 9 bases between the two germline ends. CDR1 and CDR2 (germline): MGHDK, SYGVNS.

This clone was seen only a few times. The rearrangement links TRBV4-3 to TRBJ2-7, with D tentatively TRBD1 (7 bases). Germline values: CDR1 LGHNA, CDR2 YSLEER. Trimming shortened V by 4 bases and J by 4 bases, and 17 bases separated the two germline ends. The CDR3 contains 15 residues. The CDR3 DNA follows: TGCGCCAGCAGCCCGCTGGCGGGGACAGCGTACGAGCAGTACTTC. It is translated as CASSPLAGTAYEQYF.